This passage covers 23 T cell receptor beta chains from one sample sequenced in a study of T cell responses to AZD1222 COVID-19 vaccine. Some clones are missing from TCRdb's copy, which holds only in-frame ones; the method was immunoSEQ multiplex PCR. The top ten hold around 1.2% of the sample, which has roughly 120,000 clones, about nine tenths seen once. This material consisted of peripheral blood, taken on day 0 of AZD1222 vaccination. Receptors were obtained from an adult in good health.

This chain uses TRBV6-1 with TRBJ2-7; D call uncertain. The ends were cut back, 0 bases at V and 2 bases at J, with 8 bases in the middle. The CDR3 covers 14 residues. Germline V gene data show CDR1 as MNHNS and CDR2 as SASEGT. Here the CDR3 reads CASSEALGTYEQYF. The CDR3 region has the DNA TGTGCCAGCAGTGAAGCGCTCGGAACCTACGAGCAGTACTTC.

The V and J genes are TRBV5-1 and TRBJ2-3, with D perhaps being TRBD1 or TRBD2 (6 bases each). V was clipped by 4 bases and J by 4 bases, with 19 bases between them. Germline CDR1 and CDR2: SGHRS and YFSETQ. The CDR3 loop spans 16 amino acids. In DNA, the CDR3 is TGCGCCAGCAGCCTGGGGGGCTTCGGGGGAGCAGATACGCAGTATTTT. It codes for CASSLGGFGGADTQYF.

This chain joins TRBV6-1 and TRBJ1-3; 8 bases map to TRBD1. Germline CDR1 is MNHNS and CDR2 is SASEGT. The V gene end was trimmed by 3 bases and the J gene end by 4 bases; junction bases not matched to a gene: 2. The CDR3 loop spans 14 amino acids. The CDR3 spells CASSDGQGGNTIYF. CDR3 bases: TGTGCCAGCAGTGACGGACAGGGAGGAAACACCATATATTTT.

With respect to this clone: One end of the junction fails to match germline, which may point to a read error. The chain couples TRBV23-1 to TRBJ1-1; D perhaps matches TRBD1 (6 bases). TRBV23-1 belongs to the ORF category, with a function that is uncertain. The CDR3 is made up of 12 amino acids. The CDR3 DNA reads as TGCGCCAGCAGTCAACTAAGCCCGGACAGAAAATTT. Protein sequence: CASSQLSPDRKF.

This clone has only one observation. The chain is built from TRBV14 and TRBJ1-1; unclear D gene. CDR3 length equals 13 residues. Germline loops: CDR1 SGHDN, CDR2 FVKESK. Deletions cut 4 bases from V and 0 bases from J, with 6 bases between. CDR3 in amino acids: CASSPRMNTEAFF. The CDR3, as DNA: TGTGCCAGCAGCCCAAGGATGAACACTGAAGCTTTCTTT.

This clone showed up just a few times. This chain links TRBV7-9 with TRBJ1-2; D not certain. CDR1 and CDR2 from the germline V gene are SEHNR and FQNEAQ (reference sequence). V was cut by 5 bases and J by 4 bases, with 8 bases left in between. The CDR3 runs 12 residues. The CDR3 sequence is CASSPDLYGYTF. DNA of the CDR3: TGTGCCAGCAGCCCGGACCTCTATGGCTACACCTTC.

There are a few counts of this clone. The V gene is TRBV11-2, the J gene TRBJ2-2; no clear D. Germline-derived CDR1 and CDR2 are SGHAT and FQNNGV. V was trimmed by 1 base and J by 3 bases, leaving 9 bases between them. The CDR3 contains 15 residues. CDR3 amino acids: CASSLGSVDTGELFF. CDR3 bases: TGTGCCAGCAGCTTAGGGTCGGTAGACACCGGGGAGCTGTTTTTT.

The V call is TRBV6-5, the J call TRBJ2-3, with D maybe TRBD2 (5 bases). The V and J ends lost 4 bases and 1 base respectively, with 15 bases between them. This CDR3 region has 16 residues. Germline V gives CDR1 MNHEY, CDR2 SVGAGI. The CDR3 region is CASSSRGFPGTDTQYF. CDR3 sequence (DNA): TGTGCCAGCAGTTCCCGAGGGTTCCCAGGCACAGATACGCAGTATTTT.

The chain uses TRBV4-1 and TRBJ1-1; no reliable D call. The CDR3 loop spans 12 amino acids. CDR1 is MGHRA, CDR2 YSYEKL, per germline. V was clipped by 0 bases and J by 7 bases, with 6 bases between them. In nucleotides, the CDR3 is TGCGCCAGCAGCCAAGATGGGGATGAAGCTTTCTTT. Protein: CASSQDGDEAFF.

V and J are TRBV29-1 and TRBJ2-1; 8 nucleotides match TRBD1. Germline V lookup: CDR1 SQVTM, CDR2 ANQGSEA. After removal of 4 bases from V and 6 bases from J, the junction contained 5 bases not matched to a gene. The CDR3 loop spans 13 amino acids. In nucleotides, the CDR3 is TGCAGCGTTGTCGACAGGGGCTCCAATGAGCAGTTCTTC. It is translated as CSVVDRGSNEQFF.

This chain uses TRBV6-2 or TRBV6-3 with TRBJ1-1; no clear D gene. The CDR3 is made up of 14 amino acids. The V gene lost 2 bases and the J gene lost 5 bases, with 12 bases spanning the gap. CDR1 and CDR2 (germline): MNHEY, SVGEGT. The CDR3, as DNA: TGTGCCAGCAGTTACCCCCCTTTTGGGACTGAAGCTTTCTTT. It encodes CASSYPPFGTEAFF.

The chain links TRBV2 to TRBJ2-7; the match to TRBD1 covers 7 bases. This CDR3 region has 14 residues. J gave up 4 bases and V 2 bases, and 5 bases lay outside the gene matches. Germline V lookup: CDR1 SNHLY, CDR2 FYNNEI. CDR3 residues: CASSEYRGGYEQYF. Here the CDR3 DNA reads TGTGCCAGCAGTGAATACAGGGGCGGGTACGAGCAGTACTTC.

V and J are TRBV3-1 (or the pseudogene TRBV3-2) and TRBJ1-1; D not resolved. V gave up 0 bases and J gave up 5 bases, with 13 bases separating them. Germline CDR1 reads LGHDT; CDR2 reads YNNKEL (reference sequence). CDR3 size: 15 residues. The CDR3 DNA reads TGTGCCAGCAGCCAAGATGAGGGTTTTCGGACTGAAGCTTTCTTT. Translating gives CASSQDEGFRTEAFF.

This chain uses TRBV5-1 with TRBJ2-5, with D perhaps matching TRBD1 or TRBD2 (5 bases each). Trimming took off 3 bases at V and 2 bases at J, with 14 bases between the two ends. The CDR3 contains 15 residues. Germline V gene sequence: CDR1 SGHRS, CDR2 YFSETQ. The CDR3 spells CASSSAGTSQETQYF. CDR3 DNA sequence: TGCGCCAGCAGCTCTGCCGGGACCTCGCAAGAGACCCAGTACTTC.

This chain joins TRBV2 and TRBJ1-1; 7 bases fit TRBD1. The CDR3 is 13 amino acids. V lost 4 bases and J lost 9; bases outside the gene matches: 8. Germline V gene data show CDR1 as SNHLY and CDR2 as FYNNEI. The CDR3 loop is CASSGLDREQAFF. The DNA for the CDR3 is TGTGCCAGCAGTGGGCTCGACAGGGAGCAAGCTTTCTTT.

The rearrangement joins TRBV11-2 to TRBJ2-2, with a tentative D call TRBD1 (6 bases). Trimming took 5 bases from V and 4 from J, leaving 20 bases between them. Germline loops: CDR1 SGHAT, CDR2 FQNNGV. The CDR3 extends over 17 amino acids. The CDR3 DNA follows: TGTGCCAGCAGCCCCACCTCAGGGGCGCAGGGCACCGGGGAGCTGTTTTTT. Amino acid sequence: CASSPTSGAQGTGELFF.

CDR3 sequence reads: CASSQGAEAFF. CDR3 DNA sequence: TGTGCCAGCAGCCAAGGGGCTGAAGCTTTCTTT. This chain connects TRBV14 to TRBJ1-1; D gene ambiguous. The CDR3 is made up of 11 amino acids. Germline lookup yields CDR1 SGHDN and CDR2 FVKESK. V lost 1 base to trimming and J lost 6 bases, with 3 bases between them.

The chain couples TRBV5-5 to TRBJ1-2; 8 bases match TRBD1. CDR3 length: 15 amino acids. Trimming took 1 base from V and 4 from J; bases not matched to a gene: 6. Germline loops: CDR1 SGHKS, CDR2 YYEKEE (reference sequence). The DNA for the CDR3 is TGTGCCAGCAGCTTGATCAGGCAGGGGGCCTATGGCTACACCTTC. It specifies CASSLIRQGAYGYTF.

CDR3 in amino acids: CASCPTTPKRGGYTF. The CDR3 nucleotides read TGTGCCAGCTGTCCGACGACGCCCAAAAGGGGAGGCTACACCTTC. This chain joins TRBV6-5 and TRBJ1-2; D may be TRBD1 (5 bases). The CDR3 contains 15 residues. Looked up from germline, CDR1 is MNHEY and CDR2 is SVGAGI. Trimming took 8 bases from V and 8 from J, leaving 24 bases between them.

This sequence joins TRBV2 and TRBJ1-2; the match to TRBD1 covers 10 bases. This CDR3 contains 18 residues. V lost 3 bases and J lost 8; bases outside the gene matches: 18. Germline CDR1 and CDR2: SNHLY and FYNNEI. The CDR3 coding sequence is TGTGCCAGCAGTGAGCTAGCTTGGGACAGGGGCTCTTCGGTGGGCTACACCTTC. Translated: CASSELAWDRGSSVGYTF.

The chain joins TRBV5-1 to TRBJ1-1, with 9 nucleotides matching TRBD1. CDR1 SGHRS and CDR2 YFSETQ come from the germline V gene. V trimming: 3 bases; J trimming: 4 bases; junction bases outside the gene matches: 1. The CDR3 sequence is 13 residues long. CDR3 in amino acids: CASSSGQGTEAFF. In nucleotides, the CDR3 is TGCGCCAGCAGCTCGGGACAGGGCACTGAAGCTTTCTTT. Full variable domain (rest looked up from reference TRBV5-1 and TRBJ1-1): KAGVTQTPRYLIKTRGQQVTLSCSPISGHRSVSWYQQTPGQGLQFLFEYFSETQRNKGNFPGRFSGRQFSNSRSEMNVSTLELGDSALYLCASSSGQGTEAFFGQGTRLTVV.

This clone was seen only once. The V gene is TRBV18, the J gene TRBJ1-5; D gene unclear. The CDR3 runs 13 residues. Trimming took off 8 bases at V and 7 bases at J, with 15 bases between the two ends. Germline V CDR1 and CDR2: KGHSH, LQKENI. The DNA of the CDR3 is TGTGCCAGCGCGACGGAATCGGACCAGCCCCAGCATTTT. It encodes CASATESDQPQHF.

The chain uses TRBV6-5 and TRBJ1-1, with D possibly matching TRBD1 (6 bases). Trimming took 6 bases from V and 7 from J, leaving 15 bases between them. CDR1 and CDR2 (germline): MNHEY, SVGAGI. This CDR3 spans 13 amino acids. The DNA of the CDR3 is TGTGCCAGCAGGATCCAGGGGAGCCATGAAGCTTTCTTT. Its protein is CASRIQGSHEAFF.